This entry lists 10 T cell receptor beta chains sequenced from one sample in a study of cytomegalovirus exposure and HLA in healthy donors. Clones were sequenced by immunoSEQ multiplex PCR, and TCRdb holds only the in-frame ones, with some missing. The sample gives around 150,000 clones, about 88% of which show up once; about 3% is in the top ten. The sequenced sample was PBMCs. The receptors stem from a woman younger than 30 in good health and CMV-seropositive.

The V call is TRBV7-8, the J call TRBJ2-1; the D gene is possibly TRBD2 (5 bases). There are 12 residues in the CDR3. The germline gives CDR1 SGHVS, CDR2 FQNEAQ. Trimming stripped 5 bases from V and 6 bases from J, with 8 bases between. The CDR3 loop reads CASSRSVNEQFF. CDR3 sequence (DNA): TGTGCCAGCAGCCGTAGCGTCAATGAGCAGTTCTTC.

This clone has a single count. The J gene is TRBJ2-1, the V gene TRBV6-5, with D perhaps matching TRBD2 (6 bases). The V gene's germline CDR1 is MNHEY and CDR2 SVGAGI. Trimming removed 5 bases at V and 10 bases at J, with 15 bases between. The CDR3 loop spans 13 amino acids. The CDR3 DNA reads TGTGCCAGCAGTCCCCTGACTAGTGAAGAGCAGTTCTTC. Translating it yields CASSPLTSEEQFF.

The chain carries TRBV9 and TRBJ2-3; D is possibly TRBD2 (6 bases). The CDR3 consists of 16 residues. Germline V gene sequence: CDR1 SGDLS, CDR2 YYNGEE. V was trimmed by 2 bases and J by 2 bases, leaving 15 bases between them. Written as DNA, the CDR3 is TGTGCCAGCAGCGTTGCGGGAACACTATTCACAGATACGCAGTATTTT. Protein sequence: CASSVAGTLFTDTQYF.

The chain recombines TRBV5-1 with TRBJ2-4; TRBD1 is a possible D gene (5 bases). Trimming left V 4 bases short and J 2 bases short, with 10 bases between. CDR1 is SGHRS, CDR2 YFSETQ, per germline. The CDR3 length is 14 residues. DNA for the CDR3: TGCGCCAGCAGCGCAGACAGTTCCAAAAACATTCAGTACTTC. This gives the protein CASSADSSKNIQYF. Complete variable domain (other parts from reference TRBV5-1 and TRBJ2-4): KAGVTQTPRYLIKTRGQQVTLSCSPISGHRSVSWYQQTPGQGLQFLFEYFSETQRNKGNFPGRFSGRQFSNSRSEMNVSTLELGDSALYLCASSADSSKNIQYFGAGTRLSVL.

V usage is TRBV6-4 and J usage is TRBJ2-2; D is uncertain. Trimming left V 5 bases short and J 5 bases short, with 12 bases between. Germline V CDR1 and CDR2: MRHNA, SNTAGT. This CDR3 is built from 14 residues. CDR3 DNA: TGTGCCAGCAGTAGAACTCCAACGACCGGGGAGCTGTTTTTT. Translated: CASSRTPTTGELFF.

On this clone: The CDR3 ends on some other residue instead of the conserved phenylalanine or tryptophan, so this is likely a read error. Because the CDR3's place on the DNA is in doubt, the DNA is left out and the CDR3 is given as listed by TCRdb. V and J are TRBV27 and TRBJ2-2; the D call TRBD2 from the table was never checked on the DNA. CDR1 is MNHEY and CDR2 is SMNVEV in the germline V gene (reference sequence). The CDR3 sequence runs 13 residues, both termini included. The CDR3: CASSPNLLAGWVL.

The chain combines TRBV5-4 with TRBJ2-7; 8 positions match TRBD2. Unmatched junction bases numbered 3, after V lost 2 bases and J lost 2 bases. Germline loops: CDR1 SGHNT, CDR2 YYREEE (reference sequence). The CDR3 is 14 residues long. This chain's CDR3 is CASSFHGGAYEQYF. The CDR3 DNA reads TGTGCCAGCAGCTTCCACGGGGGGGCCTACGAGCAGTACTTC.

The V gene is TRBV5-1, the J gene TRBJ2-7; 10 nucleotides match TRBD2. The length of the CDR3 is 17 residues. The V gene's germline CDR1 is SGHRS and CDR2 YFSETQ. Germline trimming cut 2 bases from V and 6 bases from J; bases unmatched to any gene: 14. Here the CDR3 reads CASSFDLGTSESGEQYF. In nucleotides, the CDR3 is TGCGCCAGCAGCTTCGACCTGGGGACTAGCGAGTCCGGCGAGCAGTACTTC.

V and J are TRBV7-9 and TRBJ2-7; 8 nucleotides line up with TRBD1. The V gene's germline CDR1 is SEHNR and CDR2 FQNEAQ (reference sequence). This CDR3 has 16 residues. V lost 2 bases, J lost 5 bases, and 11 bases stayed unmatched. The CDR3 sequence is CASSLILGTGWDEQYF. The CDR3 nucleotides are TGTGCCAGCAGCTTAATCCTGGGGACAGGCTGGGACGAGCAGTACTTC.

This chain uses TRBV4-2 with TRBJ2-7, with 8 positions matching TRBD2. CDR3 length: 16 residues. The germline V gene has CDR1 LGHNA and CDR2 YNFKEQ. After removal of 0 bases from V and 2 bases from J, the junction contained 6 bases not matched to a gene. The CDR3 loop is CASSQDSGAGAYEQYF. The CDR3 region has the DNA TGTGCCAGCAGCCAAGATTCCGGAGCGGGGGCCTACGAGCAGTACTTC.